The next 6 T cell receptor beta chains were all read from a single sample in a study of blood T cells in healthy people across ages. For the second PCR, which ran for about 7 to 11 cycles, a sample-barcoded 5' primer and a J-beta primer mix were used. TCRdb passed the 5' RACE reads through MiXCR, listing each CDR3 protein once. The sample yields 1.6 million or so distinct CDR3 sequences, about 31% seen once. The sequenced material came from blood. Source of these receptors: a woman aged 25 to 39 in good health.

The V gene is TRBV9, the J gene TRBJ2-1; a possible D gene is TRBD2 (6 bases). Germline CDR1 SGDLS, CDR2 YYNGEE. The CDR3 length is 14 residues. V was cut by 0 bases and J by 7 bases, with 11 bases left in between. This CDR3 reads CASSVAGAWNEQFF. Here the CDR3 DNA reads TGTGCCAGCAGCGTAGCGGGAGCTTGGAATGAGCAGTTCTTC.

The J gene is TRBJ1-5, the V gene TRBV4-1, with a weak D call TRBD1 (6 bases). Germline CDR1 reads MGHRA; CDR2 reads YSYEKL. CDR3 length equals 16 residues. V gave up 0 bases and J gave up 6 bases, with 15 bases separating them. The CDR3 DNA sequence: TGCGCCAGCAGCCAAGATCGGGCAGGGACAAGTCAGCCCCAGCATTTT. This gives the protein CASSQDRAGTSQPQHF.

This clonotype was detected a few times. The CDR3 nucleotides are TGTGCCAGCAGCCTCAGGGGAATTAGCACAGATACGCAGTATTTT. Its translation is CASSLRGISTDTQYF. The chain couples TRBV7-9 to TRBJ2-3; D possibly corresponds to TRBD1 (6 bases). The CDR3 is made up of 15 amino acids. Per germline, CDR1 SEHNR and CDR2 FQNEAQ (reference sequence). With 5 bases removed from V and 0 bases from J, the gap between germline ends came to 12 bases.

This clonotype was detected ten times or more. The chain couples TRBV9 to TRBJ2-5; 9 bases are a match to TRBD2. The germline gives CDR1 SGDLS, CDR2 YYNGEE. This CDR3 has 14 residues. The J segment lost 4 bases and the V segment lost 4 bases, leaving 5 bases of the junction unmatched. The DNA of the CDR3 is TGTGCCAGCAGCCCGCGGGGGGGAGGAGAGACCCAGTACTTC. Its translation is CASSPRGGGETQYF.

In this sample, this clonotype turned up a few times. The chain employs TRBV4-1 and TRBJ1-2; D remains ambiguous. Trimming stripped 4 bases from V and 2 bases from J, with 14 bases between. Germline lookup yields CDR1 MGHRA and CDR2 YSYEKL. The length of the CDR3 is 15 residues. The CDR3 sequence is CASSPSIVENYGYTF. The CDR3 DNA is TGCGCCAGCAGCCCCTCGATTGTAGAGAACTATGGCTACACCTTC.

V usage is TRBV6-6 and J usage is TRBJ1-1, with 7 nucleotides matching TRBD1. The CDR3 sequence is 15 residues long. Germline CDR1 reads MNHNY; CDR2 reads SVGAGI (reference sequence). The V gene end was trimmed by 6 bases and the J gene end by 3 bases; junction bases not matched to a gene: 10. CDR3 in DNA: TGTGCCAGCAGGTATTCGACAGGGCCAGACACTGAAGCTTTCTTT. It yields the protein CASRYSTGPDTEAFF.